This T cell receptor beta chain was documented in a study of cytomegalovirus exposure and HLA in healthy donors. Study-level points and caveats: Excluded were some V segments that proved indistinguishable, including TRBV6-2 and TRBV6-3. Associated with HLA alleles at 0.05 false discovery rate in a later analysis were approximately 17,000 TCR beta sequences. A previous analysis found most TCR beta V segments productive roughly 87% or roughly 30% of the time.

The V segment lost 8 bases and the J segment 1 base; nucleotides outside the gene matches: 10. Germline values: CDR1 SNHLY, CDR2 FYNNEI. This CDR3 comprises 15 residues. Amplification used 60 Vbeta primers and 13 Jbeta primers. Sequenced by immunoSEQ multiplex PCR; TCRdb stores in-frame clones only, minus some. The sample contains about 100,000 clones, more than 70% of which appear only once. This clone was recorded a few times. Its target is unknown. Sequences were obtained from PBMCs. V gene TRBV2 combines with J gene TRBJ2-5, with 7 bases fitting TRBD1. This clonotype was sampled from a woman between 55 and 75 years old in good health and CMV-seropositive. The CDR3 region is CASHHRGGIQETQYF. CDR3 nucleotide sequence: TGTGCCAGCCACCACAGGGGCGGCATCCAAGAGACCCAGTACTTC.